A selection of T cell receptor beta chains follows, all from one sample in a study of T cells after posttransplantation cyclophosphamide. Clones were read by immunoSEQ multiplex PCR, and TCRdb kept only the in-frame ones, dropping some. The sample carries 51,000 or so clones, 90% to 95% recorded once. Sequencing input: PBMCs. These receptors originate from a woman in her 30s in good health and a related stem cell transplant donor. The CDR3 runs from the conserved cysteine through the conserved F or W. The D gene is left open where the match is weak. Clone sizes are given selectively: once, few, many, or a class where the clone is expanded.

11,-,TRBV6-6,-,TRBJ2-7,CASQVSYEQYF,TGTGCCAGCCAGGTCTCCTACGAGCAGTACTTC
14,-,TRBV7-8,TRBD1,TRBJ1-1,CASSLGTGEAEAFF,TGTGCCAGCAGCTTAGGGACAGGGGAAGCTGAAGCTTTCTTT
17,-,TRBV9,TRBD2,TRBJ2-5,CASSVEPLGGGGETQYF,TGTGCCAGCAGCGTAGAGCCCCTCGGCGGGGGTGGAGAGACCCAGTACTTC
16,-,TRBV9,TRBD2,TRBJ2-2,CASSAGLAVTTGELFF,TGTGCCAGCAGCGCAGGACTAGCGGTTACCACCGGGGAGCTGTTTTTT
13,-,TRBV28,-,TRBJ1-2,CASSRPAVRGYTF,TGTGCCAGCAGTCGTCCTGCGGTTCGGGGCTACACCTTC
13,-,TRBV10-1,-,TRBJ1-2,CASSARPQGGYTF,TGCGCCAGCAGTGCGCGACCGCAGGGTGGCTACACCTTC
16,-,TRBV5-4,TRBD1,TRBJ1-1,CASSPNPTGTLTEAFF,TGTGCCAGCAGCCCTAACCCGACAGGGACCCTCACTGAAGCTTTCTTT
16,-,TRBV2,TRBD1,TRBJ2-3,CASLGRGQGATDTQYF,TGTGCCAGCCTCGGCAGGGGACAGGGGGCAACAGATACGCAGTATTTT
15,-,TRBV19,TRBD1,TRBJ2-1,CASSKQGNSYNEQFF,TGTGCCAGTAGTAAACAGGGGAACTCCTACAATGAGCAGTTCTTC
13,-,TRBV5-6,-,TRBJ2-5,CASRSTGLGTQYF,TGTGCAAGCAGGTCGACAGGCCTCGGGACCCAGTACTTC
16,-,TRBV29-1,TRBD1,TRBJ1-5,CSVGKRSDRGDQPQHF,TGCAGCGTTGGCAAGAGGTCCGACAGGGGGGATCAGCCCCAGCATTTT
16,-,TRBV10-3,-,TRBJ1-6,CAISESVRGYNSPLHF,TGTGCCATCAGTGAGTCGGTACGGGGTTATAATTCACCCCTCCACTTT
15,-,TRBV6-1,-,TRBJ1-2,CASSENPGQAYGYTF,TGTGCCAGCAGTGAAAATCCTGGGCAGGCCTATGGCTACACCTTC
14,once,TRBV19,-,TRBJ1-1,CASSTGYMNTEAFF,TGTGCCAGTAGTACGGGATACATGAACACTGAAGCTTTCTTT
17,-,TRBV5-1,TRBD1,TRBJ1-1,CASSSFLQGQGATEAFF,TGCGCCAGCAGTTCATTCCTCCAGGGACAGGGGGCAACTGAAGCTTTCTTT
16,-,TRBV19,-,TRBJ1-2,CASSTPQGTANYGYTF,TGTGCCAGTAGTACCCCACAGGGCACAGCTAACTATGGCTACACCTTC
15,-,TRBV4-3,-,TRBJ1-3,CASSQDERHGNTIYF,TGCGCCAGCAGCCAAGATGAGAGACATGGAAACACCATATATTTT
12,-,TRBV5-1,-,TRBJ1-1,CASSLNRAEAFF,TGCGCCAGCAGCTTGAACAGGGCTGAAGCTTTCTTT
13,-,TRBV4-3,TRBD1,TRBJ2-5,CASSQTGGETQYF,TGCGCCAGCAGCCAAACAGGGGGGGAGACCCAGTACTTC
15,-,TRBV7-2,-,TRBJ2-7,CASSVQTGSGNEQYF,TGTGCCAGCAGCGTACAAACAGGGTCCGGGAACGAGCAGTACTTC
13,-,TRBV7-7,-,TRBJ2-1,CASSSVTSDEQFF,TGTGCCAGCAGCTCAGTGACATCAGATGAGCAGTTCTTC
19,-,TRBV19,-,TRBJ2-7,CASSRHGLRGDANSYEQYF,TGTGCCAGTAGCCGTCATGGACTACGCGGGGACGCCAACTCCTACGAGCAGTACTTC
12,-,TRBV5-4,-,TRBJ2-7,CASSSSSYEQYF,TGTGCCAGCAGCTCCAGCTCCTACGAGCAGTACTTC
13,-,TRBV18,-,TRBJ1-5,CASSSSSNQPQHF,TGTGCCAGCTCATCCTCTAGCAATCAGCCCCAGCATTTT
14,-,TRBV2,TRBD1,TRBJ2-7,CASSERTGVYEQYF,TGTGCCAGCAGTGAGCGGACAGGAGTCTACGAGCAGTACTTC
13,-,TRBV7-2,-,TRBJ1-2,CASSPMTSYGYTF,TGTGCCAGCAGCCCTATGACAAGCTATGGCTACACCTTC
15,-,TRBV28,-,TRBJ1-2,CASSLSPVGSRGYTF,TGTGCCAGCAGTTTGTCCCCGGTCGGTTCGAGGGGCTACACCTTC
15,-,TRBV19,TRBD2,TRBJ2-5,CASTPGRGGSETQYF,TGTGCCAGTACCCCAGGGCGGGGGGGCTCGGAGACCCAGTACTTC
13,-,TRBV28,TRBD1,TRBJ1-5,CASRDRGTQPQHF,TGTGCCAGTCGGGACAGGGGGACTCAGCCCCAGCATTTT
14,-,TRBV28,-,TRBJ1-5,CASSLSSSNQPQHF,TGTGCCAGCAGTTTATCGTCCTCCAATCAGCCCCAGCATTTT
14,medium-sized,TRBV19,-,TRBJ1-5,CASSPEGHAQPQHF,TGTGCCAGTAGCCCCGAGGGCCATGCTCAGCCCCAGCATTTT
15,once,TRBV5-4,-,TRBJ2-7,CASSLWALGAGEQYF,TGTGCCAGCAGCTTGTGGGCCTTAGGGGCTGGCGAGCAGTACTTC
14,-,TRBV18,-,TRBJ1-2,CASSPPYRSYGYTF,TGTGCCAGCTCGCCCCCATACAGATCCTATGGCTACACCTTC
15,-,TRBV2,-,TRBJ2-2,CASSADPGLPGELFF,TGTGCCAGCAGTGCTGATCCGGGACTCCCCGGGGAGCTGTTTTTT
16,-,TRBV4-3,TRBD2,TRBJ2-2,CASSQDPSGGAGELFF,TGCGCCAGCAGCCAAGATCCTAGCGGGGGGGCCGGGGAGCTGTTTTTT
14,-,TRBV7-2,-,TRBJ1-1,CASSYGRVGAEAFF,TGTGCCAGCAGCTACGGCAGGGTAGGAGCTGAAGCTTTCTTT
12,once,TRBV6-1,-,TRBJ1-2,CASSEARVRNTF,TGTGCCAGCAGTGAAGCCCGGGTGCGAAACACCTTC
15,-,TRBV5-1,-,TRBJ1-1,CASSLEGSGAGEAFF,TGCGCCAGCAGCCTGGAGGGGTCTGGAGCTGGTGAAGCTTTCTTT
11,-,TRBV30,-,TRBJ1-1,CAWVQGTEAFF,TGTGCCTGGGTACAGGGCACTGAAGCTTTCTTT
15,-,TRBV4-2,TRBD1,TRBJ2-5,CASSQETGYYETQYF,TGTGCCAGCAGCCAAGAGACAGGGTACTACGAGACCCAGTACTTC
15,-,TRBV5-1,-,TRBJ2-2,CASSPSPQGTGELFF,TGCGCCAGCAGCCCGTCCCCGCAGGGGACCGGGGAGCTGTTTTTT
16,-,TRBV4-1,-,TRBJ1-1,CASGPAGGEGNTEAFF,TGCGCCAGCGGCCCCGCGGGGGGTGAGGGGAACACTGAAGCTTTCTTT